The rows below give T cell receptor beta chains drawn from one sample of a study of blood T cells in healthy people across ages. TCRdb itself ran the 5' RACE reads through MiXCR, one entry per CDR3 protein. The sample lists roughly 730,000 distinct CDR3 sequences, approximately 53% seen once, with 25% to 30% in the top ten. Input material: blood. The source is a man in his forties in good health. Both conserved end residues are part of each CDR3. Clone size is stated in some rows and not others, as once, few, many or a class when expanded.

J,V,size,CDR3
TRBJ2-4,TRBV29-1,-,CSILSPGTYYGQYF
TRBJ2-5,TRBV28,-,CASSLRTSGGSQYF
TRBJ1-6,TRBV2,-,CASSEGPALNNSPLHF
TRBJ2-1,TRBV7-9,-,CASSSSHEQFF
TRBJ2-6,TRBV14,-,CASSQDPRVSSGANVLTF
-,TRBV28,few,CASSLSMDEQYF
TRBJ1-1,TRBV4-1,-,CASSQPNRDTEAFF
TRBJ2-6,TRBV4-2,few,CASSSQGIGVSGANVLTF
TRBJ1-1,TRBV12-3/TRBV12-4,-,CASSPEVNTEAFF
TRBJ2-5,TRBV7-2,few,CASSFVWGGGETQYF
TRBJ2-3,TRBV10-3,-,CAISEEGLGSYEQYF
TRBJ2-1,TRBV7-9,-,CASSYLAGRYNEQFF
-,TRBV28,few,CASSLWSGQGKGWVSSYNEQYF
TRBJ2-1,TRBV28,-,CASSSERGPQGEQFF
TRBJ2-5,TRBV30,-,CAWLKQGYRETQYF
TRBJ2-1,TRBV6-1,-,CASTPRMVVDEQFF
TRBJ2-7,TRBV20-1,few,CSASGDGSYEQYF
TRBJ2-7,TRBV20-1,few,CSAGRRDRASYEQYF
TRBJ1-2,TRBV4-3,-,CASSQEARGAYGYTF
TRBJ1-2,TRBV7-2,few,CASRSSLRDRHPYGYTF
TRBJ2-3,TRBV5-1,-,CASSLEIIDTQYF
TRBJ2-5,TRBV5-1,-,CASSRTRFGTQYF